The 22 T cell receptor beta chains below were found in one sample sequenced in a study of blood T cells in healthy people across ages. A sample-barcoded 5' primer and a J-beta primer mix were used in a second PCR of roughly 7 to 11 cycles. Via MiXCR, TCRdb re-called the 5' RACE reads, giving one row per CDR3 protein. Found here are roughly 640,000 distinct CDR3 sequences, roughly 30% of them singletons; the top ten hold around a sixth. Source material: blood. Every receptor here comes from an elderly woman in good health.

The table lists this clonotype with many counts. V is TRBV20-1 and J is TRBJ2-7; D is tentatively TRBD1 or TRBD2 (6 bases each). This CDR3 comprises 11 residues. CDR1 and CDR2 from the germline V gene are DFQATT and SNEGSKA (reference sequence). V lost 6 bases, J lost 5 bases, and 11 bases lay in between. The DNA of the CDR3 is TGCAGTGCAGGGGGGCGTCACGAGCAGTACTTC. It specifies CSAGGRHEQYF.

With respect to this clonotype: A much larger clone sits a single nucleotide away, making a read error possible. The chain uses TRBV4-2 and TRBJ2-1, with TRBD2 identical over 9 bases. J was trimmed by 6 bases and V by 0 bases; bases with no gene match: 6. From germline, CDR1 is LGHNA and CDR2 YNFKEQ. There are 16 residues in the CDR3. The DNA for the CDR3 is TGTGCCAGCAGCCAAGAAGGAGCGGGGGGCAGCAATGAGCAGTTCTTC. Its translation is CASSQEGAGGSNEQFF.

On this clonotype: Mismatch with germline at one junction end may stem from a read error. The V and J genes are TRBV7-9 and TRBJ1-2; 7 bases are a match to TRBD1. The length of the CDR3 is 14 residues. CDR1 and CDR2 from the germline V gene are SEHNR and FQNEAQ (reference sequence). The DNA for the CDR3 is TGTGCGAGCAGCTGCCGGCAGGGGGTGGATGGCTACACCTTC. Translated: CASSCRQGVDGYTF.

The J gene is TRBJ2-5, the V gene TRBV5-1, with D unclear. CDR3 length equals 14 residues. CDR1 and CDR2 from the germline V gene are SGHRS and YFSETQ. The V end was cut by 1 base, the J end by 2 bases, with 9 bases between. The CDR3 loop is CASSLNVLQETQYF. DNA of the CDR3: TGCGCCAGCAGCTTGAATGTCCTGCAAGAGACCCAGTACTTC.

The rearrangement joins TRBV10-3 to TRBJ2-3; TRBD2 is a possible D gene (6 bases). The germline V gene encodes CDR1 ENHRY and CDR2 SYGVKD. This CDR3 is 16 amino acids long. The V gene lost 7 bases and the J gene lost 3 bases, with 20 bases spanning the gap. CDR3 sequence reads: CAITQRRVGGTDTQYF. The CDR3 DNA reads as TGTGCCATCACGCAGCGCCGGGTGGGGGGTACAGATACGCAGTATTTT.

In its sample, this clonotype was seen many times. The CDR3: CASSLEGRKDGMFF. DNA for the CDR3: TGTGCCAGCAGTCTAGAGGGCAGGAAAGACGGGATGTTTTTT. The chain uses TRBV7-8 and TRBJ1-4, with D unclear. The CDR3 is 14 amino acids. CDR1 is SGHVS and CDR2 is FQNEAQ in the germline V gene. The V and J ends lost 6 bases and 15 bases respectively, with 23 bases between them.

Ten or more counts support this clonotype. The gene calls are TRBV29-1 and TRBJ1-1, with 8 positions matching TRBD1. Germline V CDR1 and CDR2: SQVTM, ANQGSEA. Trimming removed 4 bases from V and 4 bases from J; junction bases left unmatched: 8. The CDR3 sequence is 14 residues long. Here the CDR3 reads CSVGWQGARTEAFF. The CDR3 DNA follows: TGCAGCGTTGGATGGCAGGGGGCACGCACTGAAGCTTTCTTT.

This clonotype was found many times. The rearrangement joins TRBV20-1 to TRBJ2-3; 12 bases fit TRBD2. Germline V gives CDR1 DFQATT, CDR2 SNEGSKA (reference sequence). Unmatched junction bases numbered 12, after V lost 6 bases and J lost 5 bases. The length of the CDR3 is 16 residues. As DNA, the CDR3 is TGCAGTGCCCGAGCGCTAGCGGGGGGGCGGGTAGATACGCAGTATTTT. Translating gives CSARALAGGRVDTQYF.

The sample holds many counts of this clonotype. The chain is built from TRBV20-1 and TRBJ1-5; TRBD1 is a possible D gene (6 bases). The V and J ends lost 3 bases and 1 base respectively, with 19 bases between them. The germline V gene has CDR1 DFQATT and CDR2 SNEGSKA (reference sequence). The CDR3 sequence is 17 residues long. Here the CDR3 reads CSARGKTGMASNQPQHF. As DNA, the CDR3 is TGCAGTGCTAGGGGTAAAACAGGGATGGCCAGCAATCAGCCCCAGCATTTT.

Remarks on this clonotype: This may arise from a read error, as a much more abundant clone is one base away. The V call is TRBV18, the J call TRBJ2-1; D is perhaps TRBD2 (6 bases). The CDR3 is 15 amino acids. Trimming cost V 2 bases and J 10 bases, with 18 bases left between them. Germline V CDR1 and CDR2: KGHSH, LQKENI. The CDR3 loop is CASSPRSGGGHEQFF. CDR3 DNA: TGTGCCAGCTCACCAAGGAGTGGGGGAGGACACGAGCAGTTCTTC.

With respect to this clonotype: A junction end diverges from the germline sequence, so it may reflect a read error. CDR3 nucleotides: TGTGCCAGCAGTTACAATCTAGGGAGGCCCCCCCACTTT. This codes for CASSYNLGRPPHF. This chain uses TRBV6-5 with TRBJ1-5; D not certain. This CDR3 is 13 amino acids long. CDR1 and CDR2 from the germline V gene are MNHEY and SVGAGI.

This clonotype was observed at least ten times. The chain has TRBV12-3 or TRBV12-4 and TRBJ2-7, with D maybe TRBD1 (6 bases). The CDR3 spans 13 residues. Trimming pared 7 bases from V and 7 bases from J, leaving 17 bases between. The CDR3 here is CASNSQGLSEQYF. CDR3 DNA sequence: TGTGCCAGCAATTCGCAGGGGTTGAGTGAGCAGTACTTC.

This clonotype was picked up many times. The chain couples TRBV6-1 to TRBJ2-3; TRBD1 is a possible D gene (6 bases). The length of the CDR3 is 15 residues. Deletions cut 0 bases from V and 6 bases from J, with 13 bases between. The germline gives CDR1 MNHNS, CDR2 SASEGT. The chain's CDR3 is CASSEARTVSDTQYF. The CDR3 nucleotides read TGTGCCAGCAGTGAAGCAAGGACAGTGTCGGATACGCAGTATTTT.

V and J are TRBV7-9 and TRBJ2-2; weak D call: TRBD2 (6 bases). This CDR3 spans 16 amino acids. Germline assignment: CDR1 SEHNR and CDR2 FQNEAQ (reference sequence). Trimming took off 5 bases at V and 1 base at J, with 14 bases between the two ends. CDR3 sequence (DNA): TGTGCCAGCAGCATAGATGGAGGGAGGAACACCGGGGAGCTGTTTTTT. Translation: CASSIDGGRNTGELFF.

This clonotype was found many times. The genes are TRBV4-3 and TRBJ2-1, with 12 bases matching TRBD2. The CDR3 contains 16 residues. After removal of 4 bases from V and 5 bases from J, the junction contained 6 bases not matched to a gene. Per germline, CDR1 LGHNA and CDR2 YSLEER. The CDR3: CASSLSSGGADNEQFF. The CDR3 nucleotides are TGCGCCAGCAGCCTCTCTAGCGGGGGGGCCGACAATGAGCAGTTCTTC.

CDR3 nucleotide sequence: TGTGCCAGCAGCTTAGTGGTGTTTGAAGCTTTCTTT. Its protein product is CASSLVVFEAFF. This chain joins TRBV7-2 and TRBJ1-1; D gene unclear. The CDR3 runs to 12 residues. The germline V gene encodes CDR1 SGHTA and CDR2 FQGNSA. Trimming left V 1 base short and J 7 bases short, with 7 bases between.

As for this clonotype: One base away lies a much larger clone, so this may be a sequencing read error. The V and J genes are TRBV15 and TRBJ2-5, with 7 positions matching TRBD2. V lost 2 bases and J lost 11; bases outside the gene matches: 14. Germline CDR1 LNHNV, CDR2 YYDKDF (reference sequence). The length of the CDR3 is 15 residues. For the CDR3, the DNA is TGTGCCACCAGCAGACCCAGGGCAAATGCGCGGGAGCAGTACTTC. Protein sequence: CATSRPRANAREQYF.

This clonotype was observed a few times. A much larger clone lies one base from this, so it may be a read error. This chain uses TRBV7-2 with TRBJ1-2; D is perhaps TRBD1 (5 bases). The CDR3 totals 17 residues. The V end was cut by 1 base, the J end by 0 bases, with 15 bases between. The germline V gene encodes CDR1 SGHTA and CDR2 FQGNSA. The CDR3 DNA sequence: TGTGCCAGCAGCTTAGGGGACGGGGGGAATACTAACTATGGCTACACCTTC. Translated, it gives CASSLGDGGNTNYGYTF.

This clonotype was seen a handful of times. At one end, the junction sequence differs from germline, possibly due to a read error. The chain links TRBV28 to TRBJ2-7; the D is unclear. Germline V lookup: CDR1 MDHEN, CDR2 SYDVKM. The CDR3 has 14 residues. The CDR3, as DNA: TGTGCCAGCATCCCCCACCTGAGCTCCTACGAGCGGTACTTC. This gives the protein CASIPHLSSYERYF.

The rearrangement uses TRBV9 and TRBJ2-3; 10 bases match TRBD2. The CDR3 length is 15 residues. The junction had 6 bases not matched to a gene; V was cut back by 2 bases and J by 6 bases. Germline CDR1 and CDR2: SGDLS and YYNGEE. The CDR3 region is CASSVSGGPWDTQYF. The CDR3, as DNA: TGTGCCAGCAGCGTTAGCGGGGGGCCCTGGGATACGCAGTATTTT.

This clonotype occurred many times. The genes are TRBV25-1 and TRBJ1-1; D is possibly TRBD1 (5 bases). Germline lookup yields CDR1 MGHDK and CDR2 SYGVNS. This CDR3 has 13 residues. Trimming cost V 1 base and J 10 bases, with 13 bases left between them. CDR3 residues: CASSEWGGRGAFF. The CDR3 DNA is TGTGCCAGCAGTGAATGGGGGGGACGGGGAGCTTTCTTT. Combining the CDR3 with reference TRBV25-1 and TRBJ1-1 gives the whole variable domain EADIYQTPRYLVIGTGKKITLECSQTMGHDKMYWYQQDPGMELHLIHYSYGVNSTEKGDLSSESTVSRIRTEHFPLTLESARPSHTSQYLCASSEWGGRGAFFGQGTRLTVV.

At least ten counts were recorded for this clonotype. The genes are TRBV28 and TRBJ2-4, with unresolved D. Germline values: CDR1 MDHEN, CDR2 SYDVKM. This CDR3 has 13 residues. Between the trimmed V and J ends, which lost 6 bases and 1 base, there was a span of 7 bases. The CDR3 nucleotides are TGTGCCAGCAGGGGGTACGCCAAAAACATTCAGTACTTC. Its translation is CASRGYAKNIQYF.